These 10 T cell receptor beta chains share one sample of origin, sequenced in a study of blood T cell repertoires in COVID-19 (dated by TCRdb to about 2020). Libraries came from the immunoSEQ multiplex PCR assay. In its TCRdb copy, this immuneACCESS table keeps in-frame sequences only and misses some clones. Where compared with another copy, unresolved V genes explain less than half of these, and the others have no known cause. Here the sample has about 42,000 clones; around 85% occur a single time. The top ten hold 5% to 6.5% of the sample. The sequencing sample was made of peripheral blood. These receptor sequences come from a middle-aged man with active COVID-19.

The chain has TRBV10-1 and TRBJ1-2; 11 positions agree with TRBD1. Germline V gives CDR1 WNHNN, CDR2 SYGVQD (reference sequence). This CDR3 region has 15 residues. V shed 11 bases and J 3 bases; nucleotides not matched to a gene: 11. The CDR3 is CAGQGALIPHYGYTF. The CDR3 region has the DNA TGCGCCGGACAGGGGGCGTTAATTCCTCACTATGGCTACACCTTC.

J is TRBJ2-1 and V is TRBV4-1, with 11 bases that match TRBD2. Trimming took 2 bases from V and 9 from J; bases not matched to a gene: 6. This CDR3 region has 15 residues. CDR1 is MGHRA, CDR2 YSYEKL, per germline. CDR3 protein: CASSQWGLAGGEQFF. CDR3 nucleotides: TGCGCCAGCAGCCAATGGGGGCTAGCGGGAGGTGAGCAGTTCTTC.

A remark on this clone: The junction does not match germline at one end; this may be a read error. The J gene is TRBJ1-5, the V gene TRBV6-5; TRBD1 is a possible D gene (5 bases). This CDR3 is built from 15 residues. Germline CDR1 and CDR2: MNHEY and SVGAGI. CDR3 nucleotides: TGTGCCAGCAGTAACTCAGGGAGAGGAGATCAGCCCCAGCATTTT. Protein: CASSNSGRGDQPQHF.

The V call is TRBV3-1 (or the pseudogene TRBV3-2), the J call TRBJ1-3; 12 bases match TRBD1. Germline V gives CDR1 LGHDT, CDR2 YNNKEL (reference sequence). CDR3 size: 15 residues. J lost 5 bases, V lost 4 bases, and 3 bases had no gene match. In DNA, the CDR3 is TGTGCCAGCAGCCTAGGGACAGGGGGCAGAAACACCATATATTTT. This encodes CASSLGTGGRNTIYF.

This chain links TRBV6-2 or TRBV6-3 with TRBJ2-1; no clear D gene. This CDR3 spans 16 amino acids. The V gene lost 4 bases and the J gene lost 3 bases, with 16 bases spanning the gap. The V gene's germline CDR1 is MNHEY and CDR2 SVGEGT. CDR3 DNA sequence: TGTGCCAGCAGTTCCCTACAGTCTTCCCACTACAATGAGCAGTTCTTC. The encoded protein is CASSSLQSSHYNEQFF.

The gene calls are TRBV4-3 and TRBJ1-1, with D maybe TRBD1 (5 bases). Germline V gives CDR1 LGHNA, CDR2 YSLEER. Trimming left V 6 bases short and J 0 bases short, with 17 bases between. The CDR3 is 16 amino acids. CDR3 DNA: TGCGCCAGCAGTCGGGCGACAGAGGTCATGAACACTGAAGCTTTCTTT. This encodes CASSRATEVMNTEAFF.

The V gene is TRBV18, the J gene TRBJ1-2; no definite D call. The germline V and J ends were trimmed by 2 bases and 4 bases, with 8 bases remaining between them. The CDR3 contains 13 residues. Germline assignment: CDR1 KGHSH and CDR2 LQKENI. The CDR3 is CASSPAPGYGYTF. As DNA, the CDR3 is TGTGCCAGCTCACCAGCCCCGGGCTATGGCTACACCTTC.

This chain links TRBV4-1 with TRBJ2-5; TRBD1 agrees at 8 bases. Germline CDR1 and CDR2: MGHRA and YSYEKL. The CDR3 has 14 residues. The V segment lost 0 bases and the J segment 13 bases; nucleotides outside the gene matches: 10. The CDR3 coding sequence is TGCGCCAGCAGCCAAGACCGGCAGACAGGGGACCTGTACTTC. This encodes CASSQDRQTGDLYF.

This chain connects TRBV4-2 to TRBJ1-1, with D perhaps matching TRBD1 (5 bases). This CDR3 region has 15 residues. Germline loops: CDR1 LGHNA, CDR2 YNFKEQ. With 0 bases removed from V and 5 bases from J, the gap between germline ends came to 13 bases. The CDR3 DNA is TGTGCCAGCAGCCAAGATCAAGCAGGGAGGACTGAAGCTTTCTTT. Its translation is CASSQDQAGRTEAFF.

A few counts support this clone. The V gene is TRBV28, the J gene TRBJ1-1, with TRBD1 matching 7 bases. Per the germline V gene, CDR1 is MDHEN and CDR2 is SYDVKM. V lost 0 bases, J lost 1 base, and 5 bases stayed unmatched. The CDR3 consists of 16 residues. DNA for the CDR3: TGTGCCAGCAGTTTATGGGGGGGACAGTGGAACACTGAAGCTTTCTTT. Its translation is CASSLWGGQWNTEAFF.